A single sample gave rise to the 5 T cell receptor beta chains below, sequenced in a study of cytomegalovirus exposure and HLA in healthy donors. PCR primers comprised 60 Vbeta and 13 Jbeta primers. TCRdb's table, derived via immunoSEQ multiplex PCR, lists solely in-frame clones and lacks some. This sample carries roughly 90,000 clones, roughly four fifths of them seen once, and the ten largest clones take 3% to 3.5%. Sequencing was performed on PBMCs. These receptors were collected from a man younger than 40 in good health and CMV-seropositive.

By sample share, this clone is medium-sized. This chain links TRBV5-6 with TRBJ1-4; 7 bases are a match to TRBD1. With V trimmed by 2 bases and J by 6 bases, 7 bases remained unmatched. This CDR3 spans 15 amino acids. In germline, CDR1 is SGHDT, CDR2 YYEEEE. DNA of the CDR3: TGTGCCAGCAGCTTCTACCGGGACAGTCATGAAAAACTGTTTTTT. It is translated as CASSFYRDSHEKLFF.

V gene TRBV28 combines with J gene TRBJ2-2, with TRBD2 identical over 7 bases. The germline V gene encodes CDR1 MDHEN and CDR2 SYDVKM. The CDR3 consists of 15 residues. V trimming: 7 bases; J trimming: 5 bases; junction bases outside the gene matches: 10. The CDR3 sequence: CASILGGAGTGELFF. The CDR3 DNA follows: TGTGCCAGCATCCTAGGCGGAGCGGGGACCGGGGAGCTGTTTTTT.

V and J are TRBV7-6 and TRBJ2-6; 9 bases match TRBD1. Looked up from germline, CDR1 is SGHVS and CDR2 is FNYEAQ. J gave up 0 bases and V 2 bases, and 14 bases lay outside the gene matches. The CDR3 contains 21 residues. The CDR3 region has the DNA TGTGCCAGCAGCTTAAGGACAGGGGCACCCATAACCGACTCTGGGGCCAACGTCCTGACTTTC. Translated, it gives CASSLRTGAPITDSGANVLTF.

This clone was seen a handful of times. The chain is built from TRBV10-3 and TRBJ1-4, with D tentatively TRBD1 (5 bases). Germline V gene sequence: CDR1 ENHRY, CDR2 SYGVKD. V gave up 2 bases and J gave up 8 bases, with 12 bases separating them. The CDR3 covers 14 residues. This chain's CDR3 is CAISEPRAGEKLFF. In DNA form, the CDR3 reads TGTGCCATCAGTGAGCCCCGGGCAGGGGAAAAACTGTTTTTT.

This clone showed up just a few times. The genes are TRBV7-8 and TRBJ2-7; 8 positions match TRBD2. Losses at the gene ends were 5 bases for V and 1 base for J; bases not matched to a gene: 10. This CDR3 is built from 16 residues. Germline assignment: CDR1 SGHVS and CDR2 FQNEAQ. CDR3 nucleotide sequence: TGTGCCAGCAGCGGTCCAGGGGCGGGAGGTTCCTACGAGCAGTACTTC. As protein: CASSGPGAGGSYEQYF.